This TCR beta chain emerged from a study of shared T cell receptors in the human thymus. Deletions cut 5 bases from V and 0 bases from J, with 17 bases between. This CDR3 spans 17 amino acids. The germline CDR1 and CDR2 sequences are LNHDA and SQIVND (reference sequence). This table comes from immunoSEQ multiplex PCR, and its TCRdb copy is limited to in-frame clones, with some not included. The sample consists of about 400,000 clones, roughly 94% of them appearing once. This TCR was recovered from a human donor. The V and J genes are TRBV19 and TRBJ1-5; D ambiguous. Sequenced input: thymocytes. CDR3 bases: TGTGCCAGTAGTCTCCGACGGCAGAACTATAGCAATCAGCCCCAGCATTTT. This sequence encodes CASSLRRQNYSNQPQHF.